Listed here is a single TCR beta chain. Its antigen is unidentified. From germline, CDR1 is SGHDT and CDR2 YYEEEE. This CDR3 has 16 residues. Trimming at V came to 2 bases and at J to 5 bases, leaving 6 bases not matched to a gene. Sequencing was performed with immunoSEQ multiplex PCR; in TCRdb, only in-frame clones are kept and a portion is missing. Seen here are about 9,100 clones, about 90% observed once, and the top ten hold roughly 5.9%. The data derive from a study of monozygotic twins with cystic fibrosis. Study summary: Around 3 micrograms of fragmented DNA underwent approximately 15 PCR cycles for library preparation. Study findings and constraints: Low clonality (median about 0.0095) suggested a mostly naive repertoire. Unrelated CF individuals shared fewer identical clonotypes than monozygotic CF twins.

Sequencing was carried out using blood. The chain joins TRBV5-6 to TRBJ2-1, with 11 bases identical to TRBD2. The TCR was taken from a boy younger than 10 with cystic fibrosis. The CDR3 nucleotides are TGTGCCAGCAGCTTTATGACTAGCGGGGTCAACAATGAGCAGTTCTTC. Translation: CASSFMTSGVNNEQFF.